Listed here are 6 T cell receptor beta chains from one sample, sequenced in a study of T cell clonality in common variable immunodeficiency. Study-level findings and limits: In common variable immunodeficiency, TCR beta chains reportedly carried fewer deletions and N-nucleotide insertions.

For these TCRs, the target antigens are not known. The table came from immunoSEQ multiplex PCR; TCRdb's copy has only in-frame clones and leaves some out. The sample has fewer than 30,000 clones, none seen only once. Material: peripheral blood mononuclear cells. The receptors originated from a human donor with common variable immunodeficiency.

Points on this clone: The read falls 3 residues short of the CDR3 end, and the missing part is taken from the germline J gene. This chain connects TRBV7-8 to TRBJ1-2, with 9 bases lining up with TRBD1. This CDR3 is built from 14 residues. Unmatched junction bases numbered 8, after V lost 5 bases and J lost 7 bases. Looked up from germline, CDR1 is SGHVS and CDR2 is FQNEAQ. CDR3 DNA, as far as it was read: TGTGCCAGCAGCCCCGGACAGGGGAGAGGTGGC. Its protein product is CASSPGQGRGG. The whole CDR3 sequence reads CASSPGQGRGGYTF.

For this clone: The CDR3 extends 3 residues past the end of the read, so its final part is completed from the germline J gene. V is TRBV7-2 and J is TRBJ2-3; possible D gene TRBD2, 5 bases. Per germline, CDR1 SGHTA and CDR2 FQGNSA. This CDR3 contains 15 residues. Trimming took 4 bases from V and 6 from J, leaving 17 bases between them. The CDR3 here is CASSSQIPGGDTQYF. The covered CDR3 bases are TGTGCCAGCAGCTCCCAGATTCCGGGCGGGGATACG.

The CDR3 bases that were read are TGTGCCAGTAGTAACGACAGGATCAATCAGCCC. Encoded protein: CASSNDRINQP. The entire CDR3 reads CASSNDRINQPQHF. V usage is TRBV19 and J usage is TRBJ1-5, with D maybe TRBD1 (6 bases). The CDR3 end lies 3 residues beyond the end of the read and is filled in from the germline J gene. The germline V gene encodes CDR1 LNHDA and CDR2 SQIVND (reference sequence). CDR3 length equals 14 residues. V was shortened by 4 bases and J by 3 bases, with 10 bases between the two germline ends. Full variable domain (missing parts from reference TRBV19 and TRBJ1-5): DGGITQSPKYLFRKEGQNVTLSCEQNLNHDAMYWYRQDPGQGLRLIYYSQIVNDFQKGDIAEGYSVSREKKESFPLTVTSAQKNPTAFYLCASSNDRINQPQHFGDGTRLSIL.

Details on this clone: With the read ending 3 residues before the CDR3 end, the germline J gene is used to fill in that end. The chain carries TRBV18 and TRBJ1-6; TRBD1 agrees at 8 bases. CDR1 and CDR2 from the germline V gene are KGHSH and LQKENI. The trim removed 3 bases at V and 9 bases at J, leaving 7 bases unmatched. The CDR3 is made up of 15 amino acids. The part of the CDR3 DNA that was read is TGTGCCAGCTCACCGGACAGGGCTTCCAGTTCACCC. It is translated as CASSPDRASSSP. Given in full, the CDR3 is CASSPDRASSSPLHF.

This clone was seen at least ten times. The read ends 3 residues early relative to the CDR3; the germline J gene fills the gap. The gene calls are TRBV18 and TRBJ1-1, with D hard to call. The CDR3 has 13 residues. Deletions cut 2 bases from V and 3 bases from J, with 7 bases between. Germline V gene data show CDR1 as KGHSH and CDR2 as LQKENI. The DNA read from the CDR3 is TGTGCCAGCTCACCAAACGGGGACACTGAA. Its protein is CASSPNGDTE. The complete CDR3 sequence is CASSPNGDTEAFF.

Regarding this clone: The CDR3 end lies 3 residues beyond the end of the read and is filled in from the germline J gene. This chain joins TRBV19 and TRBJ1-4; D ambiguous. The CDR3 spans 16 residues. In germline, CDR1 is LNHDA, CDR2 SQIVND (reference sequence). The V gene lost 4 bases and the J gene lost 3 bases, with 15 bases spanning the gap. CDR3 sequence reads: CASSRRARVPNEKLFF. The sequenced part of the CDR3 DNA is TGTGCCAGTAGTAGGCGGGCCAGAGTGCCTAATGAAAAA.